Here is one T cell receptor beta chain with its context. Its antigen is still unknown. This CDR3 has 14 amino acids. In germline, CDR1 is SGHAT, CDR2 FQNNGV. V gave up 7 bases and J gave up 9 bases; unmatched junction bases: 11. These data belong to a study of T cell repertoires in cytomegalovirus infection. Study in general: TCR beta signatures that were public indicated CMV infection and matching HLA type.

Study observations and caveats: In two of eight donors, the top clonotype was HLA-C-restricted CMV-specific. Adding up the frequency of public TCR beta families identified people who carried CMV plus the relevant HLA.

TCRdb ran MiXCR on the reads and lists one entry per CDR3 protein. The table has 230,000 or so distinct CDR3 sequences, about 17% seen once; the top ten hold around half. Sequencing was performed on CD8+ T cells from PBMCs. This TCR was recovered from a human donor in good health (CMV status not recorded). Some clones in this sample may be carry-over from other donors' samples. The gene calls are TRBV11-2 and TRBJ2-1, with 8 positions matching TRBD1. Here the CDR3 reads CASIEIQGGGEQFF. For the CDR3, the DNA is TGTGCCAGCATCGAAATACAGGGGGGTGGTGAGCAGTTCTTC.